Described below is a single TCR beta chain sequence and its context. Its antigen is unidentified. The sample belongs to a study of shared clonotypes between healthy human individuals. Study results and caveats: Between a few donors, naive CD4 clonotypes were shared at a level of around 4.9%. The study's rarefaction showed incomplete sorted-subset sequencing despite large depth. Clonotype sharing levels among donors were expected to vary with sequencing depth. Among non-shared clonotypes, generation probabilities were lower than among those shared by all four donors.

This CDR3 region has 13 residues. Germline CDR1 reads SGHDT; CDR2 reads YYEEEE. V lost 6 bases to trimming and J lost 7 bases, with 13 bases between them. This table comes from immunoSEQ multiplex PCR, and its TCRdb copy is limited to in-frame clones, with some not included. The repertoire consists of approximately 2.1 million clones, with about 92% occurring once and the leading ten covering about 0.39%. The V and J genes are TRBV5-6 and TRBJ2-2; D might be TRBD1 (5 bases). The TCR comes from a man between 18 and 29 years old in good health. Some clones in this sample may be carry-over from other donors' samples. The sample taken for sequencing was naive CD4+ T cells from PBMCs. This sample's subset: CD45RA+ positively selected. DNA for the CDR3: TGTGCCAGCAAAGGGTTCACAGGCGGGGAGCTGTTTTTT. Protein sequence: CASKGFTGGELFF.